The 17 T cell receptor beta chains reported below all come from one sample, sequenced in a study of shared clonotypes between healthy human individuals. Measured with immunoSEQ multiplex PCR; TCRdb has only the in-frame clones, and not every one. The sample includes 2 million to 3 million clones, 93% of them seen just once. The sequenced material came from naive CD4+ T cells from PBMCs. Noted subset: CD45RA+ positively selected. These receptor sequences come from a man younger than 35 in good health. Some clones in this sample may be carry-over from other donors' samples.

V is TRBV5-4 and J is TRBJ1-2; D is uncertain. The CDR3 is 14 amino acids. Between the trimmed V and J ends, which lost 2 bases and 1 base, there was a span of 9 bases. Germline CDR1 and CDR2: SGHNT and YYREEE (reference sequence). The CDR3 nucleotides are TGTGCCAGCAGCTTTGCAGCCGTTAACTATGGCTACACCTTC. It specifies CASSFAAVNYGYTF.

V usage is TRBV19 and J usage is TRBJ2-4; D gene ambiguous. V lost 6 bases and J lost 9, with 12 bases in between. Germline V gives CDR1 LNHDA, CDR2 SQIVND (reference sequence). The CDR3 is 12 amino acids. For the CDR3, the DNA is TGTGCCAGTAGGGACCTTTCGGGCATTCAGTACTTC. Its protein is CASRDLSGIQYF.

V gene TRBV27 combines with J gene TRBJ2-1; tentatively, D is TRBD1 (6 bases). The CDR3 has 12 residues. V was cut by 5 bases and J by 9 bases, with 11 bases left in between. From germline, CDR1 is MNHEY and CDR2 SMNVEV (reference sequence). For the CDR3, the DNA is TGTGCCAGCAGTAAGCAGGGGACTGAGCAGTTCTTC. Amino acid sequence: CASSKQGTEQFF.

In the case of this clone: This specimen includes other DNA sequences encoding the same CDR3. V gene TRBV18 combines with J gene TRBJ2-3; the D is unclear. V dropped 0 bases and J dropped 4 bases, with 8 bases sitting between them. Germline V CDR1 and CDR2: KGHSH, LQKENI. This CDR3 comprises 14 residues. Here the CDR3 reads CASSPPGSADTQYF. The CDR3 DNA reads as TGTGCCAGCTCACCACCGGGGTCCGCAGATACGCAGTATTTT.

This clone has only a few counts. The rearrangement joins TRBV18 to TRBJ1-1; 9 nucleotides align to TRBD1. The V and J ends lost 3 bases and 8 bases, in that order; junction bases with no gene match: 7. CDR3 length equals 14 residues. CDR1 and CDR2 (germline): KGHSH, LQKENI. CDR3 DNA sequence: TGTGCCAGCTCACCTTGGGGACAGGGAGGCGAAGCTTTCTTT. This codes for CASSPWGQGGEAFF. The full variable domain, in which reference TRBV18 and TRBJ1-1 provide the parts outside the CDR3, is NAGVMQNPRHLVRRRGQEARLRCSPMKGHSHVYWYRQLPEEGLKFMVYLQKENIIDESGMPKERFSAEFPKEGPSILRIQQVVRGDSAAYFCASSPWGQGGEAFFGQGTRLTVV.

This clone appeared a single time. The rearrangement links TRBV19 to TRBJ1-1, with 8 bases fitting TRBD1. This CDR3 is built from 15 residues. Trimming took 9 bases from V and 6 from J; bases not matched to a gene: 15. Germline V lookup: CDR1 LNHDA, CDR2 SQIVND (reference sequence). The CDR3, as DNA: TGTGCCAGACGTGTACCGGGACAGGTAGGGGCTGAAGCTTTCTTT. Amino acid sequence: CARRVPGQVGAEAFF.

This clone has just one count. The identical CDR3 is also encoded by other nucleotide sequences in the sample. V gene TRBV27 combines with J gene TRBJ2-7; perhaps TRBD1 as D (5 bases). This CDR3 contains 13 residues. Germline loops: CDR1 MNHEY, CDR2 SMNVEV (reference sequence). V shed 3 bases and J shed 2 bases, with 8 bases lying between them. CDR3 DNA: TGTGCCAGCAGTTTGCAGGGTACCTACGAGCAGTACTTC. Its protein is CASSLQGTYEQYF.

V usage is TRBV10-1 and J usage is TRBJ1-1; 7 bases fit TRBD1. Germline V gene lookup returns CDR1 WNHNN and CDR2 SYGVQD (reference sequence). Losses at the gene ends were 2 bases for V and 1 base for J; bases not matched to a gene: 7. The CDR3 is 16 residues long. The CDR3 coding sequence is TGCGCCAGCAGTGAGGTTTGGACAGGACAGAACACTGAAGCTTTCTTT. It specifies CASSEVWTGQNTEAFF.

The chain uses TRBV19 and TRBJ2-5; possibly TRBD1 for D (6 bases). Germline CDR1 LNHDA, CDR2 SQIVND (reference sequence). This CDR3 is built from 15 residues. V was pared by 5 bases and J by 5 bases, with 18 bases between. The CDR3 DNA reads TGTGCCAGTAGTTCCGCAGGGGTTACCGCGGAGACCCAGTACTTC. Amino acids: CASSSAGVTAETQYF.

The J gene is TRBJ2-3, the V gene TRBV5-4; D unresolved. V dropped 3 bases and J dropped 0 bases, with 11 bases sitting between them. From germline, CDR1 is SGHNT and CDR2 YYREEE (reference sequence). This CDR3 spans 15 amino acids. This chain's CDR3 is CASSSATGSTDTQYF. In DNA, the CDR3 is TGTGCCAGCAGCTCTGCTACCGGTAGCACAGATACGCAGTATTTT.

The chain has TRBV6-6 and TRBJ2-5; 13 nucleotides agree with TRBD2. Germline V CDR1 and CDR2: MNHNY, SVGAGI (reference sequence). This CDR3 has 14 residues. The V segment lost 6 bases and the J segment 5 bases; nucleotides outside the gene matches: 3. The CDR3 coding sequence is TGTGCCAGCAGCCCGGGACTAGCGGGGGAGACCCAGTACTTC. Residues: CASSPGLAGETQYF.

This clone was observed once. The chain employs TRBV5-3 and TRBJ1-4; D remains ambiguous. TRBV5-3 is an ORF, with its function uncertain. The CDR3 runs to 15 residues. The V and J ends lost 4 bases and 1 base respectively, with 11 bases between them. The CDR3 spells CARSHPRRTNEKLFF. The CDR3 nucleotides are TGTGCCAGAAGCCACCCGAGGCGAACTAATGAAAAACTGTTTTTT.

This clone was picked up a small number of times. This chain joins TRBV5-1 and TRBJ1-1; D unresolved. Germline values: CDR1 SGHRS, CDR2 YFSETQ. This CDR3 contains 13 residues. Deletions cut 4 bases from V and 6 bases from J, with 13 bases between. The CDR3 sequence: CASSPGRGPEAFF. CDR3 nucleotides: TGCGCCAGCAGCCCGGGCCGTGGTCCTGAAGCTTTCTTT.

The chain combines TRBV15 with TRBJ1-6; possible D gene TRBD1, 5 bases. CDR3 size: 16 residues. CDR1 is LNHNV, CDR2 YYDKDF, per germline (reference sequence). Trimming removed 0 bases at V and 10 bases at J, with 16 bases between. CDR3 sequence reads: CATSRDGGGVGSPLHF. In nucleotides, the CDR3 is TGTGCCACCAGCAGAGATGGGGGAGGCGTAGGCTCACCCCTCCACTTT. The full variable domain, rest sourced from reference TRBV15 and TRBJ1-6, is DAMVIQNPRYQVTQFGKPVTLSCSQTLNHNVMYWYQQKSSQAPKLLFHYYDKDFNNEADTPDNFQSRRPNTSFCFLDIRSPGLGDTAMYLCATSRDGGGVGSPLHFGNGTRLTVT.

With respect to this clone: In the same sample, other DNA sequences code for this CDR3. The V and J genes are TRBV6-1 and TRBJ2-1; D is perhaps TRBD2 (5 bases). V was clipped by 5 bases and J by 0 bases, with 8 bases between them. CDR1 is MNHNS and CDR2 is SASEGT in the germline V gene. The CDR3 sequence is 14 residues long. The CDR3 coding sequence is TGTGCCAGCAGTCCCGGGGACTCCTACAATGAGCAGTTCTTC. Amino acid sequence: CASSPGDSYNEQFF.

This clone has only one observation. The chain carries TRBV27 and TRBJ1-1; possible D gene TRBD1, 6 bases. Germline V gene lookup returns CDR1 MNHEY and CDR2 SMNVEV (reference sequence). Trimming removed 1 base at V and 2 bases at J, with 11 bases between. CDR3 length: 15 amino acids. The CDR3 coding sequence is TGTGCCAGCAGTTTATGGGGGGGGACAAACACTGAAGCTTTCTTT. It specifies CASSLWGGTNTEAFF.

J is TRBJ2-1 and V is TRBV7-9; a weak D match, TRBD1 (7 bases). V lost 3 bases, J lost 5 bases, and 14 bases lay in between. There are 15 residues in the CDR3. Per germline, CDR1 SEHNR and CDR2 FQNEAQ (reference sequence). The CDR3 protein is CASSFYRGGDNEQFF. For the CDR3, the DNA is TGTGCCAGCAGCTTCTACAGGGGAGGTGACAATGAGCAGTTCTTC.